These 28 T cell receptor beta chains were all obtained from the same sample, sequenced in a study of blood T cell repertoires in COVID-19. The data were produced by immunoSEQ multiplex PCR, yet TCRdb's version contains in-frame clones alone and is incomplete. Found here are roughly 240,000 clones, almost 85% of them singletons; the top ten hold about 1.9%. What was sequenced was peripheral blood. The source is an elderly woman with acute or convalescent COVID-19.

This clone showed up just a few times. The chain recombines TRBV2 with TRBJ1-1; tentatively, D is TRBD1 (5 bases). The V and J ends lost 3 bases and 11 bases respectively, with 10 bases between them. This CDR3 has 11 amino acids. CDR1 is SNHLY, CDR2 FYNNEI, per germline. The CDR3 DNA reads as TGTGCCAGCAGTGAGGAGGGGACGGCTTTCTTT. Translation: CASSEEGTAFF.

J is TRBJ2-1 and V is TRBV4-3, with TRBD2 matching 10 bases. Looked up from germline, CDR1 is LGHNA and CDR2 is YSLEER. The CDR3 extends over 17 amino acids. The V and J ends lost 0 bases and 4 bases, in that order; junction bases with no gene match: 6. The CDR3 DNA sequence: TGCGCCAGCAGCCAAGATAGAAGCGGGGGGGGTTACAATGAGCAGTTCTTC. This sequence encodes CASSQDRSGGGYNEQFF.

The chain joins TRBV10-3 to TRBJ1-5; 8 bases match TRBD1. The CDR3 contains 14 residues. V shed 3 bases, J shed 4 bases, and the junction held 2 bases outside the gene matches. The V gene's germline CDR1 is ENHRY and CDR2 SYGVKD. CDR3 amino acids: CAISDQGANQPQHF. The CDR3 DNA reads TGTGCCATCAGTGACCAGGGGGCGAATCAGCCCCAGCATTTT.

This clone has a handful of counts. V and J are TRBV6-4 and TRBJ1-2, with 11 bases lining up with TRBD1. CDR1 is MRHNA, CDR2 SNTAGT, per germline. The junction had 16 bases not matched to a gene; V was cut back by 7 bases and J by 3 bases. The length of the CDR3 is 18 residues. The CDR3 nucleotides are TGTGCCAGCACCATCCCCGGGACAGGGGGGTCCCAGGACTATGGCTACACCTTC. The encoded protein is CASTIPGTGGSQDYGYTF.

The CDR3 DNA is TGTGCCATCAGTGAGGTACTAGATACCTACGAGCAGTACTTC. Amino acids: CAISEVLDTYEQYF. V usage is TRBV10-3 and J usage is TRBJ2-7; weak D call: TRBD2 (5 bases). The germline gives CDR1 ENHRY, CDR2 SYGVKD. V was shortened by 2 bases and J by 2 bases, with 10 bases between the two germline ends. CDR3 length: 14 amino acids.

The chain employs TRBV5-1 and TRBJ1-2, with D possibly matching TRBD1 (6 bases). Germline CDR1 SGHRS, CDR2 YFSETQ. Trimming cost V 6 bases and J 4 bases, with 13 bases left between them. CDR3 length: 13 amino acids. CDR3 residues: CASTPRGGYGYTF. CDR3 bases: TGCGCCAGCACCCCTAGGGGGGGCTATGGCTACACCTTC.

The chain is built from TRBV5-1 and TRBJ1-1; no clear D gene. This CDR3 comprises 15 residues. Germline assignment: CDR1 SGHRS and CDR2 YFSETQ. Trimming left V 1 base short and J 1 base short, with 11 bases between. For the CDR3, the DNA is TGCGCCAGCAGCTTGATGGCAGGCCCGAACACTGAAGCTTTCTTT. It is translated as CASSLMAGPNTEAFF.

The chain links TRBV2 to TRBJ2-1, with D possibly matching TRBD1 (5 bases). CDR1 is SNHLY, CDR2 FYNNEI, per germline. CDR3 length: 16 residues. V was cut by 0 bases and J by 2 bases, with 11 bases left in between. CDR3: CASSEALSRAYNEQFF. CDR3 bases: TGTGCCAGCAGTGAAGCTCTTAGCAGGGCCTACAATGAGCAGTTCTTC. The variable domain in full, completed from reference TRBV2 and TRBJ2-1, reads EPEVTQTPSHQVTQMGQEVILRCVPISNHLYFYWYRQILGQKVEFLVSFYNNEISEKSEIFDDQFSVERPDGSNFTLKIRSTKLEDSAMYFCASSEALSRAYNEQFFGPGTRLTVL.

J is TRBJ2-7 and V is TRBV5-4, with D possibly TRBD2 on 6 matching bases. The ends were cut back, 1 base at V and 0 bases at J, with 11 bases in the middle. Germline CDR1 reads SGHNT; CDR2 reads YYREEE (reference sequence). This CDR3 is 15 amino acids long. DNA of the CDR3: TGTGCCAGCAGCTTGTTGTTCGGGGGCTCCTACGAGCAGTACTTC. It specifies CASSLLFGGSYEQYF.

The rearrangement joins TRBV4-1 to TRBJ2-2; 8 bases align to TRBD2. This CDR3 spans 16 amino acids. The J segment lost 4 bases and the V segment lost 6 bases, leaving 10 bases of the junction unmatched. Germline V gene lookup returns CDR1 MGHRA and CDR2 YSYEKL. The CDR3 reads CASSGKVAGSTGELFF. The CDR3 DNA reads TGCGCCAGCAGTGGGAAAGTAGCGGGATCCACCGGGGAGCTGTTTTTT.

The chain carries TRBV9 and TRBJ1-1; TRBD1 agrees at 9 bases. V lost 3 bases and J lost 6; bases outside the gene matches: 6. The CDR3 is 14 amino acids. Germline V gene data show CDR1 as SGDLS and CDR2 as YYNGEE. The chain's CDR3 is CASSGGQGLAEAFF. CDR3 DNA: TGTGCCAGCAGCGGGGGACAGGGACTTGCTGAAGCTTTCTTT.

This rearrangement joins TRBV6-5 to TRBJ1-2; D call uncertain. V was cut by 4 bases and J by 1 base, with 13 bases left in between. This CDR3 comprises 15 residues. The germline gives CDR1 MNHEY, CDR2 SVGAGI. CDR3 loop: CASSLGGSYNYGYTF. CDR3 DNA: TGTGCCAGCAGTTTGGGTGGGAGTTATAACTATGGCTACACCTTC.

The rearrangement joins TRBV15 to TRBJ2-4; 7 bases are a match to TRBD1. CDR1 and CDR2 (germline): LNHNV, YYDKDF (reference sequence). The CDR3 is 20 amino acids. V shed 1 base, J shed 0 bases, and the junction held 15 bases outside the gene matches. The CDR3 loop is CATSRAKDRSTALAKNIQYF. The CDR3 nucleotides read TGTGCCACCAGCAGAGCCAAGGACAGGAGCACCGCCCTAGCCAAAAACATTCAGTACTTC.

The chain couples TRBV20-1 to TRBJ2-5; weak D call: TRBD1 (6 bases). V lost 3 bases, J lost 5 bases, and 19 bases lay in between. Per the germline V gene, CDR1 is DFQATT and CDR2 is SNEGSKA (reference sequence). CDR3 size: 15 residues. The CDR3 loop reads CSASAAGTLRETQYF. In DNA, the CDR3 is TGCAGTGCTAGTGCGGCCGGGACATTGCGGGAGACCCAGTACTTC.

The chain joins TRBV20-1 to TRBJ1-6; unclear D gene. From germline, CDR1 is DFQATT and CDR2 SNEGSKA (reference sequence). This CDR3 is 11 amino acids long. Between the trimmed V and J ends, which lost 6 bases and 10 bases, there was a span of 10 bases. CDR3 coding DNA: TGCAGTGCCCCCGCGGGATCACCCCTCCACTTT. Protein product: CSAPAGSPLHF.

The chain couples TRBV4-3 to TRBJ2-1; 9 nucleotides line up with TRBD1. V shed 1 base and J 9 bases; nucleotides not matched to a gene: 7. The CDR3 is made up of 15 amino acids. The V gene's germline CDR1 is LGHNA and CDR2 YSLEER. The CDR3 loop reads CASSQAGQGMGEQFF. Here the CDR3 DNA reads TGCGCCAGCAGCCAAGCGGGACAGGGAATGGGTGAGCAGTTCTTC.

The V gene is TRBV7-9, the J gene TRBJ1-3; maybe TRBD1 (5 bases). V gave up 5 bases and J gave up 0 bases, with 11 bases separating them. CDR1 and CDR2 (germline): SEHNR, FQNEAQ (reference sequence). This CDR3 has 15 amino acids. The CDR3 DNA sequence: TGTGCCAGCAGCGTAACAGGCTTCTCTGGAAACACCATATATTTT. Translation: CASSVTGFSGNTIYF.

J is TRBJ1-4 and V is TRBV2; possibly TRBD1 for D (6 bases). The CDR3 has 15 amino acids. Trimming left V 3 bases short and J 8 bases short, with 16 bases between. In germline, CDR1 is SNHLY, CDR2 FYNNEI. The DNA for the CDR3 is TGTGCCAGCAGTGAGGGGGGGCAAGGTTGGGAAAAACTGTTTTTT. It yields the protein CASSEGGQGWEKLFF.

This clone appeared a few times. The rearrangement uses TRBV3-1 (or the pseudogene TRBV3-2) and TRBJ2-7, with 8 bases aligning to TRBD2. CDR3 length: 15 amino acids. Germline V gene sequence: CDR1 LGHDT, CDR2 YNNKEL (reference sequence). V dropped 2 bases and J dropped 2; count of bases not matched to a gene: 5. The CDR3 region is CASSQPAGATYEQYF. CDR3 bases: TGTGCCAGCAGCCAACCAGCGGGAGCAACCTACGAGCAGTACTTC.

The rearrangement uses TRBV5-1 and TRBJ2-1; D is possibly TRBD2 (6 bases). CDR3 length: 16 residues. CDR1 and CDR2 (germline): SGHRS, YFSETQ. Deletions cut 2 bases from V and 0 bases from J, with 12 bases between. DNA of the CDR3: TGCGCCAGCAGCTTTAGTGGGGGGAGCTCCTACAATGAGCAGTTCTTC. Amino acid sequence: CASSFSGGSSYNEQFF.

The V and J genes are TRBV27 and TRBJ2-7, with D uncertain. V was shortened by 6 bases and J by 0 bases, with 15 bases between the two germline ends. The CDR3 loop spans 15 amino acids. Germline lookup yields CDR1 MNHEY and CDR2 SMNVEV (reference sequence). The CDR3 loop is CASSGSSESSYEQYF. The CDR3 region has the DNA TGTGCCAGCAGCGGGTCCTCGGAGAGCTCCTACGAGCAGTACTTC.

The rearrangement uses TRBV4-3 and TRBJ2-1, with TRBD1 matching over 9 bases. J was trimmed by 6 bases and V by 4 bases; bases with no gene match: 7. CDR1 is LGHNA and CDR2 is YSLEER in the germline V gene. The CDR3 runs to 15 residues. The CDR3 here is CASSPLGQGINEQFF. CDR3 sequence (DNA): TGCGCCAGCAGCCCCCTGGGACAGGGAATCAATGAGCAGTTCTTC.

On this clone itself: One end of the junction varies from germline; a read error may be responsible. The rearrangement links TRBV7-7 to TRBJ2-2, with D possibly TRBD1 on 5 matching bases. In germline, CDR1 is SSHAT, CDR2 FNYEAQ (reference sequence). The CDR3 is made up of 15 amino acids. The DNA of the CDR3 is TGTGCTAGCAGCCCTTCAGACAGGAACACCGGGGAGCTGTTTTTT. It encodes CASSPSDRNTGELFF. The complete variable domain, with remaining parts taken from reference TRBV7-7 and TRBJ2-2, reads GAGVSQSPRYKVTKRGQDVTLRCDPISSHATLYWYQQALGQGPEFLTYFNYEAQPDKSGLPSDRFSAERPEGSISTLTIQRTEQRDSAMYRCASSPSDRNTGELFFGEGSRLTVL.

The chain uses TRBV12-3 or TRBV12-4 and TRBJ1-4; D unresolved. Trimming pared 3 bases from V and 8 bases from J, leaving 10 bases between. The CDR3 runs 13 residues. The CDR3 coding sequence is TGTGCCAGCAGTTTCCGCGGGTGGGAAAAACTGTTTTTT. This translates into CASSFRGWEKLFF.

The chain's CDR3 is CASSESGYRIGEQFF. DNA for the CDR3: TGTGCCAGCAGCGAGTCAGGGTACCGGATTGGAGAGCAGTTCTTC. J is TRBJ2-1 and V is TRBV7-6; perhaps TRBD1 as D (5 bases). The CDR3 sequence is 15 residues long. From germline, CDR1 is SGHVS and CDR2 FNYEAQ. V lost 5 bases, J lost 10 bases, and 21 bases lay in between.

The chain carries TRBV28 and TRBJ2-7; 7 bases align to TRBD1. The V segment lost 3 bases and the J segment 2 bases; nucleotides outside the gene matches: 10. CDR3 size: 16 residues. Germline CDR1 MDHEN, CDR2 SYDVKM. DNA for the CDR3: TGTGCCAGCAGTTTGCAAAAGGGGGCAAGTCCCTACGAGCAGTACTTC. Its translation: CASSLQKGASPYEQYF.

This clone has just a few counts. CDR3 DNA: TGTGCCAGCAGTTACGAAATGGGCCATAACTATGGCTACACCTTC. The encoded protein is CASSYEMGHNYGYTF. The gene calls are TRBV6-6 and TRBJ1-2; D ambiguous. Germline values: CDR1 MNHNY, CDR2 SVGAGI (reference sequence). The V end lost 2 bases, the J end lost 1 base, and 11 bases lay between the germline ends. This CDR3 has 15 residues.

The V call is TRBV7-2, the J call TRBJ1-1; D is possibly TRBD1 (5 bases). The V gene's germline CDR1 is SGHTA and CDR2 FQGNSA. The ends were cut back, 1 base at V and 5 bases at J, with 11 bases in the middle. The CDR3 runs 14 residues. For the CDR3, the DNA is TGTGCCAGCAGCTTAGTCCAGGGTGGGACTGAAGCTTTCTTT. Protein sequence: CASSLVQGGTEAFF.